Given below is one T cell receptor (beta chain) in context. Assay: immunoSEQ multiplex PCR; the TCRdb copy retains only in-frame clones and omits some. The top ten hold approximately 10% of the sample, which has about 88,000 clones, over 90% seen once. This sample was taken from a study of PD-L1 blockade in urothelial cancer. Study at large: Patients initiated atezolizumab in the mid-2010s at 1,200 mg intravenously every 3 weeks. At 3 weeks after treatment start (second dose) and again at 6 weeks, blood was analyzed.

Per germline, CDR1 SGHKS and CDR2 YYEKEE (reference sequence). There are 15 residues in the CDR3. Between the trimmed V and J ends, which lost 1 base and 11 bases, there was a span of 21 bases. Material: PBMCs, obtained around atezolizumab (anti-PD-L1) treatment. The sequence came from a man between 60 and 70 years old with urothelial cancer. This chain joins TRBV5-5 and TRBJ1-1; a possible D gene is TRBD1 (5 bases). Written as DNA, the CDR3 is TGTGCCAGCAGCTTGAGTCAGGGCCCTCCCCAAGAGGCTTTCTTT. Translated: CASSLSQGPPQEAFF.